The text below deals with one TCR beta chain. This specimen belongs to a study of T cell responses to AZD1222 COVID-19 vaccine. Libraries were prepared by immunoSEQ multiplex PCR; TCRdb keeps only in-frame clonotypes and omits some of them. The sample lists about 150,000 clones, approximately 89% occurring once. The source material was peripheral blood, sampled on day 0 of MenACWY control vaccination. The sequence was collected from an adult in good health.

The CDR3 is CASSTLGTEAFF. CDR3 nucleotide sequence: TGTGCCAGTAGTACGTTGGGGACTGAAGCTTTCTTT. The rearrangement links TRBV19 to TRBJ1-1; D gene uncertain. CDR3 size: 12 residues. Deletions cut 4 bases from V and 5 bases from J, with 8 bases between. Germline V gene lookup returns CDR1 LNHDA and CDR2 SQIVND (reference sequence).